The 10 T cell receptor beta chains presented below share a single source sample, sequenced in a study of cytomegalovirus exposure and HLA in healthy donors. In the PCR, 60 Vbeta and 13 Jbeta primers were used. The assay was immunoSEQ multiplex PCR, and TCRdb's table has in-frame clones only and misses some. This sample yields 150,000 to 200,000 clones, of which approximately 80% are seen a single time; roughly 7.5% belongs to the top ten. The sequenced sample was PBMCs. Every receptor here comes from a male donor in good health and CMV-seropositive.

This chain joins TRBV15 and TRBJ2-7, with a tentative D call TRBD1 (5 bases). Germline V gene lookup returns CDR1 LNHNV and CDR2 YYDKDF (reference sequence). CDR3 length: 15 residues. Trimming stripped 0 bases from V and 1 base from J, with 10 bases between. This chain's CDR3 is CATSRDLGVSYEQYF. In DNA form, the CDR3 reads TGTGCCACCAGCAGAGATTTAGGGGTGTCCTACGAGCAGTACTTC.

The chain uses TRBV6-1 and TRBJ1-6, with 8 bases lining up with TRBD1. The CDR3 runs 15 residues. Germline CDR1 is MNHNS and CDR2 is SASEGT. V was pared by 8 bases and J by 7 bases, with 10 bases of the junction left unmatched. CDR3 protein: CASGLAGGGNSPLHF. The CDR3 DNA follows: TGTGCCAGCGGCCTTGCAGGGGGCGGGAATTCACCCCTCCACTTT.

V is TRBV5-4 and J is TRBJ2-6; 9 nucleotides agree with TRBD1. The CDR3 has 17 residues. The V and J ends lost 3 bases and 3 bases, in that order; junction bases with no gene match: 7. Germline V gene sequence: CDR1 SGHNT, CDR2 YYREEE (reference sequence). The CDR3 region has the DNA TGTGCCAGCAGCTACGACAGGGGGTCGGGTGGGGCCAACGTCCTGACTTTC. This gives the protein CASSYDRGSGGANVLTF.

This clone was counted once. The chain joins TRBV10-3 to TRBJ2-3; D gene ambiguous. Trimming took off 6 bases at V and 4 bases at J, with 8 bases between the two ends. Germline-derived CDR1 and CDR2 are ENHRY and SYGVKD. The CDR3 sequence is 12 residues long. CDR3 residues: CAISLTADTQYF. CDR3 in DNA: TGTGCCATCAGCCTAACGGCAGATACGCAGTATTTT.

J is TRBJ2-7 and V is TRBV2; possibly TRBD1 for D (6 bases). Trimming left V 6 bases short and J 0 bases short, with 15 bases between. The CDR3 extends over 15 amino acids. Germline V gene lookup returns CDR1 SNHLY and CDR2 FYNNEI. The CDR3 DNA reads as TGTGCCAGCAGGAGGGGGACAACTTACTCCTACGAGCAGTACTTC. It is translated as CASRRGTTYSYEQYF.

This clone was found once. The DNA of the CDR3 is TGTGCCAGCCAACCGGGACTAGTGAGTGAGCAGTTCTTC. Translated, it gives CASQPGLVSEQFF. The gene calls are TRBV2 and TRBJ2-1; 8 bases line up with TRBD2. CDR1 and CDR2 (germline): SNHLY, FYNNEI. Germline trimming cut 8 bases from V and 9 bases from J; bases unmatched to any gene: 9. CDR3 length equals 13 residues.

V is TRBV2 and J is TRBJ2-2, with D possibly matching TRBD1 (5 bases). Per the germline V gene, CDR1 is SNHLY and CDR2 is FYNNEI. This CDR3 contains 13 residues. V lost 3 bases and J 6 bases, leaving 8 bases between the germline ends. The CDR3 DNA sequence: TGTGCCAGCAGTGACAGGGAATCCGGGGAGCTGTTTTTT. This gives the protein CASSDRESGELFF.

In its sample, this clone was seen once. The chain uses TRBV15 and TRBJ1-6, with a tentative D call TRBD1 (5 bases). There are 17 residues in the CDR3. In germline, CDR1 is LNHNV, CDR2 YYDKDF (reference sequence). Trimming shortened V by 3 bases and J by 0 bases, and 12 bases separated the two germline ends. CDR3 nucleotide sequence: TGTGCCACCAGCAGGGGAGGGGCCCTCTCCTATAATTCACCCCTCCACTTT. Protein sequence: CATSRGGALSYNSPLHF. The whole variable domain, filled in from reference TRBV15 and TRBJ1-6, reads DAMVIQNPRYQVTQFGKPVTLSCSQTLNHNVMYWYQQKSSQAPKLLFHYYDKDFNNEADTPDNFQSRRPNTSFCFLDIRSPGLGDTAMYLCATSRGGALSYNSPLHFGNGTRLTVT.

The chain combines TRBV7-9 with TRBJ2-5, with 8 nucleotides matching TRBD1. Germline V CDR1 and CDR2: SEHNR, FQNEAQ (reference sequence). This CDR3 region has 15 residues. J lost 5 bases, V lost 5 bases, and 10 bases had no gene match. CDR3 sequence (DNA): TGTGCCAGCAGCGGTCACCCGGACAGGGTCGAGACCCAGTACTTC. Its protein is CASSGHPDRVETQYF.

This clone was counted between two and nine times. The chain uses TRBV5-1 and TRBJ2-1, with 7 bases that match TRBD2. The CDR3 extends over 13 amino acids. CDR1 and CDR2 (germline): SGHRS, YFSETQ. V shed 5 bases and J 8 bases; nucleotides not matched to a gene: 7. In DNA form, the CDR3 reads TGCGCCAGCAGGCTGACCCTAGCGGATGAGCAGTTCTTC. This gives the protein CASRLTLADEQFF.